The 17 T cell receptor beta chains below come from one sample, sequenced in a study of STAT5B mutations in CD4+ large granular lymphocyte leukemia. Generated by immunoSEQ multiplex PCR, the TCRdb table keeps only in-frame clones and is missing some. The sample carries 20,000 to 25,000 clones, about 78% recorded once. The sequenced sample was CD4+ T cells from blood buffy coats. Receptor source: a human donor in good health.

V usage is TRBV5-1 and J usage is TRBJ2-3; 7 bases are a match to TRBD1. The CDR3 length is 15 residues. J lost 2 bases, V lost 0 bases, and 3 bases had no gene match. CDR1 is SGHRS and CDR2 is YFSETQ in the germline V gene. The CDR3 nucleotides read TGCGCCAGCAGCTTGGGGGGGACAGTCACAGATACGCAGTATTTT. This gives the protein CASSLGGTVTDTQYF.

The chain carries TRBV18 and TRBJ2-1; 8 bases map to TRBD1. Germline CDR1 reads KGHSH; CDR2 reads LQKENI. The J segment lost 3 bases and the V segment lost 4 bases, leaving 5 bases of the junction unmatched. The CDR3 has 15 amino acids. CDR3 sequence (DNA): TGTGCCAGCTCACTGACAGGGGACAACTACAATGAGCAGTTCTTC. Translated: CASSLTGDNYNEQFF.

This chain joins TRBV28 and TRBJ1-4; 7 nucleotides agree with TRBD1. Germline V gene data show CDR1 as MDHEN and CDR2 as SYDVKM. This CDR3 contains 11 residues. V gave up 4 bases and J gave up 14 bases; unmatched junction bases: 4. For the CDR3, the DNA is TGTGCCAGCAGTTCTCCGACAGGGCTGTTTTTT. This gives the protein CASSSPTGLFF.

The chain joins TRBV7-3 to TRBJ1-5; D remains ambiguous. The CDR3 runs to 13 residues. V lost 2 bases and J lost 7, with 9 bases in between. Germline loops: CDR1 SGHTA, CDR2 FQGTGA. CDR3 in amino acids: CASSLGLGQPQHF. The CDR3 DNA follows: TGTGCCAGCAGCTTAGGGTTGGGGCAGCCCCAGCATTTT.

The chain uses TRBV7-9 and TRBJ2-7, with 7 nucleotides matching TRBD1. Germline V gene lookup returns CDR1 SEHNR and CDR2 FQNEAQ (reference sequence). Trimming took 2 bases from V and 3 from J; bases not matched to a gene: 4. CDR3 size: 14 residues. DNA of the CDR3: TGTGCCAGCAGCTTATCGCAGGGGGACTACGAGCAGTACTTC. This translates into CASSLSQGDYEQYF. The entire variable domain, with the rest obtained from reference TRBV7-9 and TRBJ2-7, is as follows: DTGVSQNPRHKITKRGQNVTFRCDPISEHNRLYWYRQTLGQGPEFLTYFQNEAQLEKSRLLSDRFSAERPKGSFSTLEIQRTEQGDSAMYLCASSLSQGDYEQYFGPGTRLTVT.

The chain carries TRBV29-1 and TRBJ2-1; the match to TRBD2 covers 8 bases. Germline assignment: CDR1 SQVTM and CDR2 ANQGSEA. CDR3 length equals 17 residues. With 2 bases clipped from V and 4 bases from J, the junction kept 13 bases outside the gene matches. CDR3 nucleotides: TGCAGCGTTGAACCAGAAGGGACTAGAGCGATATACAATGAGCAGTTCTTC. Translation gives CSVEPEGTRAIYNEQFF.

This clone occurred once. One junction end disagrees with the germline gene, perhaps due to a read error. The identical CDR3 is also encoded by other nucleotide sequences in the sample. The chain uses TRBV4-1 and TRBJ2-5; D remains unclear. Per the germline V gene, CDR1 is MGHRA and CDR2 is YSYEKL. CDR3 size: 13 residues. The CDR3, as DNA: TGCGCCAGCAGTCAAGCCGGAAGAGAGACCCAGTACTTC. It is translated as CASSQAGRETQYF.

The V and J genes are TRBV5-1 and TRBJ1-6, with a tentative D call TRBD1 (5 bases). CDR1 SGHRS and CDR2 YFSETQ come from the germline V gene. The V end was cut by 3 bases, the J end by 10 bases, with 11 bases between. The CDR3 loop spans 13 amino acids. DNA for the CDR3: TGCGCCAGCAGCTCAGGACAAGACTCACCCCTCCACTTT. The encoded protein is CASSSGQDSPLHF.

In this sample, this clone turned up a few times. CDR3 amino acids: CASGGQGFPEAFF. CDR3 coding DNA: TGTGCCAGCGGAGGACAGGGGTTCCCTGAAGCTTTCTTT. The chain carries TRBV2 and TRBJ1-1; 9 bases align to TRBD1. Germline-derived CDR1 and CDR2 are SNHLY and FYNNEI. The trim removed 8 bases at V and 6 bases at J, leaving 7 bases unmatched. The CDR3 runs to 13 residues. Full variable domain (outside the CDR3, taken from reference TRBV2 and TRBJ1-1): EPEVTQTPSHQVTQMGQEVILRCVPISNHLYFYWYRQILGQKVEFLVSFYNNEISEKSEIFDDQFSVERPDGSNFTLKIRSTKLEDSAMYFCASGGQGFPEAFFGQGTRLTVV.

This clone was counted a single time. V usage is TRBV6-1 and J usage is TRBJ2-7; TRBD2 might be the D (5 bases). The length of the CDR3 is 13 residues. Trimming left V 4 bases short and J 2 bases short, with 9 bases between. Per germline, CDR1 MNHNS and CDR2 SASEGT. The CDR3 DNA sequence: TGTGCCAGCAGTGCTAGCCTAACCTACGAGCAGTACTTC. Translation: CASSASLTYEQYF.

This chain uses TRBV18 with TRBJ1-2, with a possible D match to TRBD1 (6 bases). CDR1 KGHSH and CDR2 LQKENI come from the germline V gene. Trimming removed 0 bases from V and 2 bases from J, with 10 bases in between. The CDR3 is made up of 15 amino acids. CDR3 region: CASSPPDSENYGYTF. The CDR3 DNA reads TGTGCCAGCTCACCACCGGACAGTGAAAACTATGGCTACACCTTC.

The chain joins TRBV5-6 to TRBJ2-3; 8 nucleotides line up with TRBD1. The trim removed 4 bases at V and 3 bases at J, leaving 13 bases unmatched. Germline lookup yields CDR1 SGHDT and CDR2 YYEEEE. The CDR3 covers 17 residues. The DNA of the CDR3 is TGTGCCAGCAGCCCCCCCGGATCGACAGGGGTTACAGATACGCAGTATTTT. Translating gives CASSPPGSTGVTDTQYF. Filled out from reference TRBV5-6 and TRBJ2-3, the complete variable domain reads DAGVTQSPTHLIKTRGQQVTLRCSPKSGHDTVSWYQQALGQGPQFIFQYYEEEERQRGNFPDRFSGHQFPNYSSELNVNALLLGDSALYLCASSPPGSTGVTDTQYFGPGTRLTVL.

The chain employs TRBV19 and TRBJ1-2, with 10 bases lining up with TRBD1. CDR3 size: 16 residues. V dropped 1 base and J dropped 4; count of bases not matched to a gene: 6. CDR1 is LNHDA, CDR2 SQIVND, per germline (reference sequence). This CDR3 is CASSIAGTGVVYGYTF. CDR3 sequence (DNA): TGTGCCAGTAGTATAGCCGGGACAGGGGTTGTCTATGGCTACACCTTC. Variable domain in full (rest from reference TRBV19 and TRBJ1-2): DGGITQSPKYLFRKEGQNVTLSCEQNLNHDAMYWYRQDPGQGLRLIYYSQIVNDFQKGDIAEGYSVSREKKESFPLTVTSAQKNPTAFYLCASSIAGTGVVYGYTFGSGTRLTVV.

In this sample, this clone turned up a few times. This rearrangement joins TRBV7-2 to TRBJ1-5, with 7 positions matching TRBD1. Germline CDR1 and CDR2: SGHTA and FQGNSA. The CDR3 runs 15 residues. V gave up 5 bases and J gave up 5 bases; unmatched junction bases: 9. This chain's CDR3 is CASSAGQARYQPQHF. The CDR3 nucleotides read TGTGCCAGCAGCGCCGGACAGGCTCGATATCAGCCCCAGCATTTT.

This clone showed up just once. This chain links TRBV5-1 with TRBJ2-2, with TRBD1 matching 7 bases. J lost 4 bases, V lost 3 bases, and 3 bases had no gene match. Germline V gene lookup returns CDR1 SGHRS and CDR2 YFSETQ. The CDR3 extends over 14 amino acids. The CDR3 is CASSWGQSTGELFF. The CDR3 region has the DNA TGCGCCAGCAGCTGGGGACAGAGCACCGGGGAGCTGTTTTTT.

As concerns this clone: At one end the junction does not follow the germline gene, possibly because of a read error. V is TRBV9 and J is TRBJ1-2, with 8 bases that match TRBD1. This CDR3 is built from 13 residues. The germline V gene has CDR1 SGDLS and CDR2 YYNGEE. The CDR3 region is CASSPTLDRDLSF. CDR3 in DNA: TGTGCCAGCAGCCCCACCTTGGACAGGGATCTCTCTTTC. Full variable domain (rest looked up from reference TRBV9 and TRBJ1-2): DSGVTQTPKHLITATGQRVTLRCSPRSGDLSVYWYQQSLDQGLQFLIQYYNGEERAKGNILERFSAQQFPDLHSELNLSSLELGDSALYFCASSPTLDRDLSFGSGTRLTVV.

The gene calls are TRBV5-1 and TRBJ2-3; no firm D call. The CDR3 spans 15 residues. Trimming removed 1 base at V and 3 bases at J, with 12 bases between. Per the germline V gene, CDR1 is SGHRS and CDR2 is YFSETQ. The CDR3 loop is CASSLNHPPTDTQYF. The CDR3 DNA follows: TGCGCCAGCAGCTTGAACCATCCGCCTACAGATACGCAGTATTTT.